This T cell receptor beta chain was profiled in a study of metastatic and nonmetastatic thyroid tumors. Thyroid surgery had not been preceded by any treatment in any patient. This CDR3 is built from 15 residues. Germline-derived CDR1 and CDR2 are GTSNPN and SVGIG (reference sequence). The V end lost 0 bases, the J end lost 9 bases, and 20 bases lay between the germline ends. Original methodology: Using the CDR3 differences seen across clinicopathological groups, the authors built a distant-metastasis classifier for papillary thyroid cancer, which was meant to discriminate distant-metastatic patients. TCRdb reassembled clones from the PCR reads with MiXCR. These V and J calls originate from TCRdb's pipeline instead of the authors' own analysis. The table records around 31,000 clones, 20% to 25% of them present only once.

Material for sequencing was tumor tissue. The clonotype comes from a male donor with papillary thyroid cancer or a benign thyroid nodule (not recorded which). Some clones in this sample may be carry-over from other donors' samples. J is TRBJ1-1 and V is TRBV30, with a tentative D call TRBD1 (6 bases). CDR3 in amino acids: CAWSVLTGRAIQAFF. The CDR3 DNA reads TGTGCCTGGAGTGTCCTGACAGGAAGGGCGATCCAAGCTTTCTTT.